This T cell receptor (beta chain) was recorded in a study of spatial heterogeneity in lung cancer. TCRdb passed the 5' RACE reads through MiXCR, listing each CDR3 protein once. Seen here are about 23,000 distinct CDR3 sequences, about 3% observed once, and the top ten hold around 30%. Germline-derived CDR1 and CDR2 are DFQATT and SNEGSKA (reference sequence). The ends lost 6 bases at V and 3 bases at J; junction bases unmatched: 10. The CDR3 is made up of 15 amino acids. The sample's time point: sample taken at primary tumor resection. Unsorted whole RNA from tumor, nontumor lung or frozen PBMC underwent sequencing. There are many counts of this clonotype.

The chain combines TRBV20-1 with TRBJ1-5; 8 nucleotides align to TRBD1. This TCR was recovered from a female donor with early-stage non-small cell lung cancer. Source: PBMCs, taken at surgery. Written as DNA, the CDR3 is TGCAGTGCCGGAAACTCGGACAGGGTCAATCAGCCCCAGCATTTT. Protein sequence: CSAGNSDRVNQPQHF.